The TCR beta chain described here comes from a study of blood T cell repertoires in COVID-19. The J segment lost 4 bases and the V segment lost 2 bases, leaving 11 bases of the junction unmatched. The V gene's germline CDR1 is SGHKS and CDR2 YYEKEE (reference sequence). This CDR3 comprises 16 residues. Per the original methods: Reference gene primer amplification gave estimated nucleated cell counts. Profiled with immunoSEQ multiplex PCR; TCRdb holds only in-frame clones, not every one. The V and J calls and the clone size are those of that table, but D and trimming were determined from the DNA. This sample yields around 70,000 clones, of which almost 90% are seen a single time; 1.9% belongs to the top ten.

The rearrangement uses TRBV5-5 and TRBJ1-2, with 7 positions matching TRBD1. The specimen sequenced was peripheral blood. The receptor's source is a woman of 80 years or more with active or convalescent COVID-19. CDR3 sequence (DNA): TGTGCCAGCAGCTTCGACTCGGGACAGTTGGGCTATGGCTACACCTTC. Its protein product is CASSFDSGQLGYGYTF.